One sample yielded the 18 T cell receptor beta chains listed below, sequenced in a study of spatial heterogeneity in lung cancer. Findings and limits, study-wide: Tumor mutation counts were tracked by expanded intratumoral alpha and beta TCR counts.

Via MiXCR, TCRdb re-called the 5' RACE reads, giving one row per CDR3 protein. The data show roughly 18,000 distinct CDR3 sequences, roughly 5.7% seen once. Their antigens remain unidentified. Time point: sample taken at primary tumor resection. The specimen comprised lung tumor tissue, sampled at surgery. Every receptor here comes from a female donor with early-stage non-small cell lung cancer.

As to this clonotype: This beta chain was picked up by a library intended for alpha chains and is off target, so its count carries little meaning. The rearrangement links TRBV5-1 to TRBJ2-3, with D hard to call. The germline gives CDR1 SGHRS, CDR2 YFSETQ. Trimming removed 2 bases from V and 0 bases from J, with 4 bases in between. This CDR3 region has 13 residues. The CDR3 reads CASSFSSTDTQYF. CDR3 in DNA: TGCGCCAGCAGCTTTAGCAGCACAGATACGCAGTATTTT.

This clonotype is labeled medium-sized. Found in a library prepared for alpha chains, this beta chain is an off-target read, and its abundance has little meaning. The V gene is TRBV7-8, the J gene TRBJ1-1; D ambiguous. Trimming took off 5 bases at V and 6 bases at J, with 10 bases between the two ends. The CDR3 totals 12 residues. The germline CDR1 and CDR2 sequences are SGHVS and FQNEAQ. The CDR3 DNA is TGTGCCAGCAGCACCCTCAAGGCTGAAGCTTTCTTT. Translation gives CASSTLKAEAFF.

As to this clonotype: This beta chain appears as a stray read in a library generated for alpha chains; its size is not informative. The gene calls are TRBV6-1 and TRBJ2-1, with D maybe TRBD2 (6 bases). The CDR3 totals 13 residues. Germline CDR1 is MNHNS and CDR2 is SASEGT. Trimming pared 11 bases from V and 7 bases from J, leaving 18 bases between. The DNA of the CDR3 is TGTGCCTCTAGGGTGGGAGGCCTGAATGAGCAGTTCTTC. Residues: CASRVGGLNEQFF.

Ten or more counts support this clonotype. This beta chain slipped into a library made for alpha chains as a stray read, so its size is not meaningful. The DNA of the CDR3 is TGTGCCAGCAGTGATACAGGGGATCATGAAAAACTGTTTTTT. Protein: CASSDTGDHEKLFF. The genes are TRBV6-1 and TRBJ1-4; 7 positions agree with TRBD1. Germline loops: CDR1 MNHNS, CDR2 SASEGT. Trimming cost V 3 bases and J 6 bases; bases outside gene matches: 4. The CDR3 covers 14 residues.

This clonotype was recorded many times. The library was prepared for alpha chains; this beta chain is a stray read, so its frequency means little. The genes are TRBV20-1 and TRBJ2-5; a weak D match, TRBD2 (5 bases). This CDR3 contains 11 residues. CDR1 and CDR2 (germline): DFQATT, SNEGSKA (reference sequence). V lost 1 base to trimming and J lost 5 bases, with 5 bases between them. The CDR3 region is CSARAGETQYF. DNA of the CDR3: TGCAGTGCTAGAGCGGGGGAGACCCAGTACTTC.

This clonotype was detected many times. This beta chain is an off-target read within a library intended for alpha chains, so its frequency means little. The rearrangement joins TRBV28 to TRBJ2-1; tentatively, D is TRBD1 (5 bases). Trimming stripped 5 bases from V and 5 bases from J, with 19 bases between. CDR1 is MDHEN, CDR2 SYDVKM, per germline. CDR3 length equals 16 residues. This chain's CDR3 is CASSAPRWGPNNEQFF. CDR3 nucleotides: TGTGCCAGCAGTGCCCCTAGGTGGGGCCCTAACAATGAGCAGTTCTTC.

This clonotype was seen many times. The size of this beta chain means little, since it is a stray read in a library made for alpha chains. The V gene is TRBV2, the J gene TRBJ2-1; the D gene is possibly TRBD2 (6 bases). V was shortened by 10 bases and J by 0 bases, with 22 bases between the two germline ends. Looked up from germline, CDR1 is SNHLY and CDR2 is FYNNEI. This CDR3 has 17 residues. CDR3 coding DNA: TGTGCCACCCGGGGTAGCGGCATTAATAGCTCCTACAATGAGCAGTTCTTC. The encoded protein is CATRGSGINSSYNEQFF. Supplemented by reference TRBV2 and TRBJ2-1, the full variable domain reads EPEVTQTPSHQVTQMGQEVILRCVPISNHLYFYWYRQILGQKVEFLVSFYNNEISEKSEIFDDQFSVERPDGSNFTLKIRSTKLEDSAMYFCATRGSGINSSYNEQFFGPGTRLTVL.

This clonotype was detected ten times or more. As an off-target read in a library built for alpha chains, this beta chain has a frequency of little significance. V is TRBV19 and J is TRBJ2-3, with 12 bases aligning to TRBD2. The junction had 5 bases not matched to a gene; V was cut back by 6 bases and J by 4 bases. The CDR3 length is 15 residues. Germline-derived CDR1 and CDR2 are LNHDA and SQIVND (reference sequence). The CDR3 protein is CASRSTSGGPDTQYF. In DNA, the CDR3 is TGTGCCAGTAGATCGACTAGCGGGGGCCCAGATACGCAGTATTTT.

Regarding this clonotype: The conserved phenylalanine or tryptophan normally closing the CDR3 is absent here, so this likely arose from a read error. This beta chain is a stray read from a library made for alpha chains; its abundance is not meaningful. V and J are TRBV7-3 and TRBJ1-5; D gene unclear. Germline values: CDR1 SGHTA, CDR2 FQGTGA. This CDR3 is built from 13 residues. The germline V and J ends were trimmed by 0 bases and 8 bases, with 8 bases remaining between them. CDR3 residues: CASSLTTEEPQHL. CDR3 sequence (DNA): TGTGCCAGCAGCTTAACGACGGAAGAGCCCCAGCATTTA.

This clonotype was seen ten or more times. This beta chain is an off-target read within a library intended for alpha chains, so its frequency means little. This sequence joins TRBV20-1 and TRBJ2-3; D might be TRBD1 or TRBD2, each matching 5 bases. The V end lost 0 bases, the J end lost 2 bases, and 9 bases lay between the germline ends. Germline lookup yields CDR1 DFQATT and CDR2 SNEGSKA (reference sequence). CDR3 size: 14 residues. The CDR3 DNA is TGCAGTGCTAGAGATCCCGGGGCCACAGATACGCAGTATTTT. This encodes CSARDPGATDTQYF.

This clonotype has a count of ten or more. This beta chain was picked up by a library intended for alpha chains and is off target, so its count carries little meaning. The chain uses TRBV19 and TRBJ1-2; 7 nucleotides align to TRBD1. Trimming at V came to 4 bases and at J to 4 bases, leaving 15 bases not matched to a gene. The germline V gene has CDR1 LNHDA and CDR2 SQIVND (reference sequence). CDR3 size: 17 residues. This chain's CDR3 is CASSTGGIRTRFYGYTF. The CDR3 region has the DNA TGTGCCAGTAGTACAGGGGGAATACGAACCCGCTTCTATGGCTACACCTTC.

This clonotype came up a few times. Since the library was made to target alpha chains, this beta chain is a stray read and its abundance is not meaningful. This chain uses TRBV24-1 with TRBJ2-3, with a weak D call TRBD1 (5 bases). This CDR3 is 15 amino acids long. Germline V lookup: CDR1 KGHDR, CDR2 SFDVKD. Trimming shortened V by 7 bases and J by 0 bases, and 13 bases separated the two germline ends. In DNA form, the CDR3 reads TGTGCCACCAGCGGACATAGTTTTAGCACAGATACGCAGTATTTT. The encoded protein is CATSGHSFSTDTQYF.

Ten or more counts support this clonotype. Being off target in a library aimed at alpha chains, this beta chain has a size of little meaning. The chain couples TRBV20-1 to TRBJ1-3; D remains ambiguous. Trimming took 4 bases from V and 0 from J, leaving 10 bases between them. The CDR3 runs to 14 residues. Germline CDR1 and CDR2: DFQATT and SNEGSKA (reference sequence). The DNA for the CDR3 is TGCAGTGCTAATAATGCAGGCTCTGGAAACACCATATATTTT. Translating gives CSANNAGSGNTIYF.

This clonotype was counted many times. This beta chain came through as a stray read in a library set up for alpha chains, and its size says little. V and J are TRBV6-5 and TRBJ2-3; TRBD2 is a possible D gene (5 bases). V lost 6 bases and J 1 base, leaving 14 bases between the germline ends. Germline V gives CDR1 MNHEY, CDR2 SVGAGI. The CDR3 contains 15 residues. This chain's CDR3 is CASRESSDRTDTQYF. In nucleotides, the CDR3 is TGTGCCAGCAGAGAGAGTAGCGACCGCACAGATACGCAGTATTTT.

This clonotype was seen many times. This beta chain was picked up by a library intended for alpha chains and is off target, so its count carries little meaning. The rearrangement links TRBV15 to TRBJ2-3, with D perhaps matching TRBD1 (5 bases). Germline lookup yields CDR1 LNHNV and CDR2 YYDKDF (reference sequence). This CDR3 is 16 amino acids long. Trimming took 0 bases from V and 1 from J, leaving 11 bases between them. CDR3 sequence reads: CATSRDVGRGTDTQYF. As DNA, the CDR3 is TGTGCCACCAGCAGAGATGTTGGCAGGGGCACAGATACGCAGTATTTT.

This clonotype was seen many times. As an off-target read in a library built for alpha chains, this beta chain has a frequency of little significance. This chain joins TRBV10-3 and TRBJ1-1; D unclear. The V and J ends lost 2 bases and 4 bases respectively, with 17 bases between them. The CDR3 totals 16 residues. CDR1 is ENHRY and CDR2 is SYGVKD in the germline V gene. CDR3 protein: CAISEGEAGWGTEAFF. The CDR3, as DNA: TGTGCCATCAGTGAGGGGGAGGCGGGCTGGGGCACTGAAGCTTTCTTT.

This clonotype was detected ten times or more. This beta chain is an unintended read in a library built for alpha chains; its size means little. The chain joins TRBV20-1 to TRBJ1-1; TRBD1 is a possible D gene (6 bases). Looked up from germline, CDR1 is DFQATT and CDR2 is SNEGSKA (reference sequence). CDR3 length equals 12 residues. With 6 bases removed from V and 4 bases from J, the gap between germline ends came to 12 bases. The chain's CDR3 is CSASKGGTEAFF. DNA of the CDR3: TGCAGTGCCTCAAAAGGGGGCACTGAAGCTTTCTTT.

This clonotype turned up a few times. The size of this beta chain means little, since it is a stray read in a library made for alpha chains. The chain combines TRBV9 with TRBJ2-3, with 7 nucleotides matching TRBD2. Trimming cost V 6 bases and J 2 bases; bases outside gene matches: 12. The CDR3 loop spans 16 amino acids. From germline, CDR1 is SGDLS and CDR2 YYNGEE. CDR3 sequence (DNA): TGTGCCAGCACCCGGCAAGCGGGGAATCCCACAGATACGCAGTATTTT. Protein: CASTRQAGNPTDTQYF.